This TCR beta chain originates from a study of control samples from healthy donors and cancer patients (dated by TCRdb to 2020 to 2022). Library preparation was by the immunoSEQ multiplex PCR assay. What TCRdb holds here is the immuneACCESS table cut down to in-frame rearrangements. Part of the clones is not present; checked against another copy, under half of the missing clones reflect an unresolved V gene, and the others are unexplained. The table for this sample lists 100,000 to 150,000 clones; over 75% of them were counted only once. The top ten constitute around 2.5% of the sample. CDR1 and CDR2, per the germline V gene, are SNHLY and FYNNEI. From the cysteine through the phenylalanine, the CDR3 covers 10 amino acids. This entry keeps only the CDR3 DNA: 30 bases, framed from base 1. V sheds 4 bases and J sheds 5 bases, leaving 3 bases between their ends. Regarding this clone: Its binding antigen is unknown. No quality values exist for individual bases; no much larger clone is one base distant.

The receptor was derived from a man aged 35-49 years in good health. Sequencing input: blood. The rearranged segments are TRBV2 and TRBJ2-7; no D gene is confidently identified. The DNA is TGTGCCAGCAGTGTAGACGAGCAGTACTTC. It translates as CASSVDEQYF.